This T cell receptor (beta chain) was captured by sequencing in a study of blood T cell repertoires in COVID-19. V shed 3 bases, J shed 4 bases, and the junction held 17 bases outside the gene matches. Germline V gene data show CDR1 as MDHEN and CDR2 as SYDVKM. The CDR3 sequence is 18 residues long. Some clones are missing from TCRdb's copy, which holds only in-frame ones; the method was immunoSEQ multiplex PCR. This sample has roughly 100,000 clones, with around nine tenths found just once. The TCR originated in a woman in her seventies with acute or convalescent COVID-19. This chain connects TRBV28 to TRBJ1-2, with 7 bases identical to TRBD1. Sequenced sample: peripheral blood. The CDR3 loop is CASSFSPSATTGTYGYTF. The CDR3, as DNA: TGTGCCAGCAGTTTCTCCCCCTCAGCCACGACAGGGACCTATGGCTACACCTTC.